The T cell receptor (beta chain) under discussion was sequenced for a study of T-cell reconstitution after alpha-beta-depleted transplantation in children. Overall study results and limits: For some patients, TCRbeta diversity was high at day 60 because of recipient T cells and thymic progenitors that survived.

TCRbeta library construction was performed incorporating unique molecular identifiers. TCRdb independently ran MiXCR on the PCR reads; one entry per CDR3 protein. Of fewer than 1 million distinct CDR3 sequences detected, 15% to 20% appear once; the ten largest clones hold approximately 5%. This clonotype has a handful of counts. Its antigen is undetermined. The CDR3 length is 17 residues. Germline trimming cut 6 bases from V and 5 bases from J; bases unmatched to any gene: 15. Germline V gives CDR1 SGHRS, CDR2 YFSETQ. The receptor comes from a male patient aged 10 to 17 who had a stem cell transplant for acute lymphoblastic leukemia, so the T cells may come from the graft donor. Sequenced here: PBMCs, mostly from graft donor cells, sampled 360 days after TCRalphabeta/CD19-depleted stem cell transplant. The chain uses TRBV5-1 and TRBJ2-2; TRBD1 agrees at 8 bases. CDR3 sequence (DNA): TGCGCCAGCAAGGTTTTACAGGGGGGAATGAGGACCGGGGAGCTGTTTTTT. Translation gives CASKVLQGGMRTGELFF. The full variable domain, its missing parts supplied by reference TRBV5-1 and TRBJ2-2, is KAGVTQTPRYLIKTRGQQVTLSCSPISGHRSVSWYQQTPGQGLQFLFEYFSETQRNKGNFPGRFSGRQFSNSRSEMNVSTLELGDSALYLCASKVLQGGMRTGELFFGEGSRLTVL.